A single T cell receptor beta chain is shown here with its context. Regarding treatment: 19 received Ad26.COV2.S at low or high dose, single or two shots; 5 received placebo; per-sample allocation not given. Sampling was done on day 63 after the first vaccine or placebo injection. The data are from a study of Ad26.COV2.S vaccination and SARS-CoV-2 variants. Data came from immunoSEQ multiplex PCR; TCRdb stores just in-frame clones and leaves some out. The sample shows 410,000 or so clones, approximately 92% of them seen only once. The source was peripheral blood, collected in a trial of Ad26.COV2.S vaccine versus placebo. This TCR was recovered from a person between 18 and 65 years old who received the Ad26.COV2.S COVID-19 vaccine or a placebo.

DNA for the CDR3: TGTGCCAGCGGTTCGGGGAGTATCTCTGGAAACACCATATATTTT. Its translation is CASGSGSISGNTIYF. J is TRBJ1-3 and V is TRBV5-4; D remains unclear. CDR3 length equals 15 residues. Trimming shortened V by 7 bases and J by 0 bases, and 14 bases separated the two germline ends. Germline CDR1 is SGHNT and CDR2 is YYREEE (reference sequence).